These T cell receptor beta chains were read from a single sample in a study of T cell repertoires in cytomegalovirus infection. TCRdb re-called the reads through MiXCR, storing one row per CDR3 protein. The sample gives about 320,000 distinct CDR3 sequences, 9% to 9.5% of which show up once; 3.5% to 4.5% is in the top ten. Material: PBMCs. The source of these receptors is a human donor in good health (CMV status not recorded). Some clones in this sample may be carry-over from other donors' samples. The CDR3 runs from the conserved cysteine through the conserved F or W. A D gene is named only where the DNA matches it firmly. Part of the rows lack a size; the others show once, few, many or a class for expanded clones.

TRBJ2-7,TRBV7-3,few,TRBD2,CASSLKSGGAQEQYF,TGTGCCAGCAGCTTAAAGTCCGGGGGGGCTCAAGAGCAGTACTTC
TRBJ1-1,TRBV25-1,.,.,CASGWSTEAFF,TGTGCCAGCGGGTGGAGCACTGAAGCTTTCTTT
TRBJ2-7,TRBV12-3/TRBV12-4,few,.,CASSDAPGNEQYF,TGTGCCAGCAGTGATGCTCCGGGAAACGAGCAGTACTTC
TRBJ2-5,TRBV7-6,.,.,CASSFTQETQYF,TGTGCCAGCAGCTTCACCCAAGAGACCCAGTACTTC
TRBJ1-2,TRBV5-4,many,TRBD1,CASSLQTDRTFFYGYTF,TGTGCCAGCAGCTTACAGACGGACAGGACTTTTTTCTATGGCTACACCTTC
TRBJ2-4,TRBV6-1,many,TRBD1,CATFQGAANIQYF,TGTGCCACTTTCCAGGGGGCGGCAAACATTCAGTACTTC
TRBJ2-3,TRBV28,.,TRBD2,CASSFYGFGRASTDTQYF,TGTGCCAGCAGTTTTTATGGGTTCGGGAGGGCTAGCACAGATACGCAGTATTTT
TRBJ1-3,TRBV12-3/TRBV12-4,few,.,CASVQGSGNTIYF,TGTGCCAGCGTTCAGGGCTCTGGAAACACCATATATTTT
TRBJ1-1,TRBV6-1,few,.,CASSAGIRAEAFF,TGTGCCAGCAGTGCGGGGATTAGGGCTGAAGCTTTCTTT
TRBJ2-2,TRBV5-1,few,.,CASSLKDSSSGELFF,TGCGCCAGCAGCCTGAAGGACAGCTCCTCCGGGGAGCTGTTTTTT
TRBJ2-1,TRBV7-2,many,TRBD2,CASSAYSGRASYNEQFF,TGTGCCAGCAGCGCATACAGCGGGAGGGCCTCCTACAATGAGCAGTTCTTC
TRBJ2-3,TRBV7-2,many,TRBD2,CASSSRAGGQDTQYF,TGTGCCAGCAGCTCCCGAGCGGGGGGGCAAGATACGCAGTATTTT
TRBJ2-1,TRBV29-1,few,TRBD2,CSGTSGNEQFF,TGCAGCGGCACTAGCGGGAATGAGCAGTTCTTC
TRBJ1-5,TRBV13,few,.,CASSRGEGGQPQHF,TGTGCCAGCAGCCGCGGGGAGGGGGGACAGCCCCAGCATTTT
TRBJ2-1,TRBV11-3,many,TRBD1,CASSLGVGQGSYNEQFF,TGTGCCAGCAGCTTAGGAGTGGGACAGGGCTCCTACAATGAGCAGTTCTTC
TRBJ1-6,TRBV7-2,many,.,CASSRLNSPLHF,TGTGCCAGCAGCCGCCTAAATTCACCCCTCCACTTT
TRBJ2-1,TRBV11-2,few,TRBD2,CASSYQAGGPRHEQFF,TGTGCCAGCAGCTATCAAGCGGGGGGGCCGCGACATGAGCAGTTCTTC
TRBJ2-4,TRBV7-2,many,TRBD1,CASSPQTGGDIQYF,TGTGCCAGCAGCCCCCAGACAGGGGGGGACATTCAGTACTTC
TRBJ2-7,TRBV28,.,TRBD2,CASSTTSRSYEQYF,TGTGCCAGCAGTACGACTAGCCGTTCCTACGAGCAGTACTTC
TRBJ1-4,TRBV15,few,.,CATSGPIDSALMTGKLFF,TGTGCCACCAGCGGACCAATTGACAGTGCTCTAATGACAGGAAAACTGTTTTTT
TRBJ1-6,TRBV4-2,.,.,CASSQDGEARSPLHF,TGTGCCAGCAGCCAAGATGGGGAAGCCAGGTCACCCCTCCACTTT
TRBJ2-7,TRBV30,few,.,CAWTQGGYEQYF,TGTGCCTGGACCCAAGGAGGCTACGAGCAGTACTTC
TRBJ2-3,TRBV5-4,few,TRBD2,CASSLIGTSMKGTQYF,TGTGCCAGCAGCTTGATTGGGACTAGTATGAAGGGTACGCAGTATTTT
TRBJ2-3,TRBV6-2/TRBV6-3,few,.,CASRPGTPPDTQYF,TGTGCCAGCAGACCCGGGACCCCGCCAGATACGCAGTATTTT
TRBJ2-5,TRBV20-1,many,TRBD2,CSASRREGQGTQYF,TGCAGTGCTAGTAGACGGGAGGGCCAAGGGACCCAGTACTTC
TRBJ1-4,TRBV28,many,.,CATAGRSEKLFF,TGTGCCACCGCGGGGCGTAGTGAAAAACTGTTTTTT
TRBJ2-7,TRBV7-3,.,TRBD2,CASSLIPGGGQYF,TGTGCCAGCAGCTTAATCCCTGGGGGGGGGCAGTACTTC
TRBJ1-1,TRBV28,many,.,CASSTGFEAFF,TGTGCCAGCAGTACAGGATTTGAAGCTTTCTTT
TRBJ1-2,TRBV4-1,.,.,CASSRPDMFYGYTF,TGCGCCAGCAGCCGACCCGACATGTTCTATGGCTACACCTTC
TRBJ2-3,TRBV7-8,many,.,CASSFAPGRGPVDTQYF,TGTGCCAGCAGCTTCGCACCGGGGCGGGGGCCGGTAGATACGCAGTATTTT
TRBJ2-7,TRBV6-2/TRBV6-3,few,.,CATKRGSDEQYF,TGTGCCACTAAGAGGGGTAGCGACGAGCAGTACTTC
TRBJ1-4,TRBV7-2,many,TRBD1,CASSPASTGPGEKLFF,TGTGCCAGCAGCCCCGCGTCGACAGGGCCAGGGGAAAAACTGTTTTTT
TRBJ1-2,TRBV12-3/TRBV12-4,many,.,CASSFAPNYGYTF,TGTGCCAGCAGTTTTGCCCCTAACTATGGCTACACCTTC
TRBJ2-7,TRBV12-3/TRBV12-4,many,TRBD2,CASSFTLAGGPYEQYF,TGTGCCAGCAGTTTTACCCTAGCGGGAGGACCCTACGAGCAGTACTTC
TRBJ2-7,TRBV19,.,TRBD1,CASSSQSGGEQYF,TGTGCCAGTAGTAGCCAATCAGGGGGCGAGCAGTACTTC
TRBJ1-6,TRBV7-2,few,.,CASSLADSPLHF,TGTGCCAGCAGCTTAGCGGATTCACCCCTCCACTTT
TRBJ2-1,TRBV7-6,many,TRBD2,CASSLRVLAGNNEQFF,TGTGCCAGCAGCCTGAGGGTTCTAGCGGGTAACAATGAGCAGTTCTTC
TRBJ2-1,TRBV6-6,.,TRBD2,CASIERGAKGEQFF,TGTGCCAGCATCGAGCGGGGGGCTAAAGGTGAGCAGTTCTTC
TRBJ1-1,TRBV7-2,few,.,CASSPGTNTEAFF,TGTGCCAGCAGCCCCGGGACCAACACTGAAGCTTTCTTT
TRBJ1-5,TRBV6-6,many,.,CASSRYRNQPQHF,TGTGCCAGCAGTCGATACAGGAATCAGCCCCAGCATTTT
TRBJ2-3,TRBV7-6,few,.,CASSDSGNTQYF,TGTGCCAGCAGCGATTCAGGGAATACGCAGTATTTT
TRBJ1-4,TRBV7-2,many,TRBD1,CASRRGQAEKLFF,TGTGCCAGCAGACGAGGACAGGCCGAAAAACTGTTTTTT
TRBJ2-1,TRBV6-8,.,TRBD1,CASSYGGQGLYEQFF,TGTGCCAGCAGTTACGGGGGACAGGGGCTCTATGAGCAGTTCTTC
TRBJ1-4,TRBV27,few,TRBD1,CASSSLVRDRRAKLFF,TGTGCCAGCAGTTCCTTAGTACGGGACAGACGGGCGAAACTGTTTTTT
TRBJ2-7,TRBV14,.,.,CASSQGLRADEQYF,TGTGCCAGCAGCCAAGGACTCAGGGCCGACGAGCAGTACTTC
TRBJ2-1,TRBV4-1,.,.,CASSQVLGVSYNEQFF,TGCGCCAGCAGCCAAGTCCTGGGGGTCTCCTACAATGAGCAGTTCTTC
TRBJ2-7,TRBV7-2,many,TRBD2,CASSLPAGSYEQYF,TGTGCCAGCAGTTTACCAGCGGGGTCCTACGAGCAGTACTTC
TRBJ2-2,TRBV7-2,many,TRBD1,CASTLRSDRVNTGELFF,TGTGCCAGCACCCTTAGATCAGACAGGGTAAACACCGGGGAGCTGTTTTTT